The rows below give T cell receptor beta chains drawn from one sample of a study of T-cell reconstitution after alpha-beta-depleted transplantation in children. TCRdb reprocessed the PCR reads with MiXCR, giving one entry per CDR3 protein. The sample consists of fewer than 150,000 distinct CDR3 sequences, about 9.9% of them appearing once. Sequencing was performed on PBMCs, mostly from graft donor cells, taken 180 days after TCRalphabeta/CD19-depleted stem cell transplant. Receptors were obtained from a girl less than two years old who had a stem cell transplant for combined immunodeficiency, so the T cells may come from the graft donor. CDR3s include the opening cysteine and the closing phenylalanine or tryptophan. The D gene is left open where the match is weak. Only part of the rows carry a size: once, few, many, or a class if the clone is expanded.

CDR3	DNA	V	length	J	D	size
CASSLRQGQADTQYF	TGTGCCAGCAGCTTACGACAGGGGCAAGCAGATACGCAGTATTTT	TRBV7-3	15	TRBJ2-3	TRBD1	-
CASSIGQGGDTEAFF	TGCGCCAGCAGCATCGGACAGGGAGGCGACACTGAAGCTTTCTTT	TRBV5-1	15	TRBJ1-1	TRBD1	few
CASSLGSQRGAETQYF	TGTGCCAGCAGTCTCGGATCCCAGCGGGGGGCAGAGACCCAGTACTTC	TRBV28	16	TRBJ2-5	TRBD2	few
CASSQYPGTYEQYF	TGTGCCAGCAGCCAATACCCAGGGACCTACGAGCAGTACTTC	TRBV16	14	TRBJ2-7	-	-
CASSPAWSYNEQFF	TGTGCCAGCAGTCCAGCCTGGTCCTACAATGAGCAGTTCTTC	TRBV12-3/TRBV12-4	14	TRBJ2-1	-	many
CASSFRRGEPQYF	TGTGCCAGCAGCTTTAGAAGGGGAGAGCCCCAGTACTTC	TRBV7-9	13	TRBJ2-5	-	-
CASSLGASKTQYF	TGTGCCAGCAGTTTGGGTGCTAGTAAGACCCAGTACTTC	TRBV27	13	TRBJ2-5	-	few
CASSEDPGAADTQYF	TGCGCCAGCTCCGAAGATCCGGGGGCGGCAGATACGCAGTATTTT	TRBV5-1	15	TRBJ2-3	-	few
CASRIWGLAGLRGTDTQYF	TGCGCCAGCAGGATCTGGGGACTAGCGGGATTACGCGGCACAGATACGCAGTATTTT	TRBV5-1	19	TRBJ2-3	TRBD2	-
CSASIAGGPTDTQYF	TGCAGTGCTTCCATAGCGGGGGGGCCGACAGATACGCAGTATTTT	TRBV20-1	15	TRBJ2-3	TRBD2	few
CASSQFVGRRVRPLHF	TGTGCCAGCAGCCAGTTTGTTGGCAGGCGAGTCAGGCCCCTCCACTTT	TRBV12-3/TRBV12-4	16	TRBJ1-6	-	-
CSARAGTSGRYEQYF	TGCAGTGCTAGAGCCGGGACTAGCGGGAGGTACGAGCAGTACTTC	TRBV20-1	15	TRBJ2-7	TRBD2	few
CASSLAGKQETQYF	TGCGCCAGCAGCTTGGCCGGGAAACAAGAGACCCAGTACTTC	TRBV5-1	14	TRBJ2-5	-	-
CASSLQGEETQYF	TGTGCCAGCAGTTTACAGGGGGAAGAGACCCAGTACTTC	TRBV12-3/TRBV12-4	13	TRBJ2-5	TRBD1	-
CSAAPGTEQFF	TGCAGTGCTGCCCCCGGGACTGAGCAGTTCTTC	TRBV20-1	11	TRBJ2-1	-	-
CASTLGGAETEAFF	TGTGCCAGCACCCTCGGGGGCGCGGAGACTGAAGCTTTCTTT	TRBV12-3/TRBV12-4	14	TRBJ1-1	-	-
CASRPPGYNEQFF	TGTGCCAGCAGGCCCCCGGGGTACAATGAGCAGTTCTTC	TRBV6-1	13	TRBJ2-1	-	few
CASSWTGISNQPQHF	TGTGCCAGCAGCTGGACAGGGATTAGCAATCAGCCCCAGCATTTT	TRBV7-2	15	TRBJ1-5	TRBD1	few
CSARKGGGYTF	TGCAGTGCTAGGAAGGGGGGCGGCTACACCTTC	TRBV20-1	11	TRBJ1-2	-	-
CSARDSGQGFQVTF	TGCAGTGCTAGGGATTCGGGACAGGGGTTCCAGGTCACCTTC	TRBV20-1	14	TRBJ1-2	TRBD1	-
CSARMGGQYGYTF	TGCAGTGCTAGGATGGGGGGACAGTATGGCTACACCTTC	TRBV20-1	13	TRBJ1-2	TRBD1	-
CASTRTQSSYEQYF	TGCGCCAGCACAAGGACACAGAGCTCCTACGAGCAGTACTTC	TRBV5-1	14	TRBJ2-7	-	few
CASAASGGAWETQYF	TGCGCCAGCGCGGCTAGCGGGGGGGCGTGGGAGACCCAGTACTTC	TRBV5-1	15	TRBJ2-5	TRBD2	-
CSVDSPDFNGYTF	TGCAGCGTAGATTCCCCCGACTTTAATGGCTACACCTTC	TRBV29-1	13	TRBJ1-2	-	-
CSARLLAGEQETQYF	TGCAGTGCTAGATTACTAGCGGGAGAACAAGAGACCCAGTACTTC	TRBV20-1	15	TRBJ2-5	TRBD2	-
CSAGGPTSGGGQETQYF	TGCAGTGCTGGGGGGCCAACTAGCGGGGGGGGACAAGAGACCCAGTACTTC	TRBV20-1	17	TRBJ2-5	TRBD2	many
CASSELAGANEQFF	TGTGCCAGCTCAGAACTAGCGGGAGCTAATGAGCAGTTCTTC	TRBV18	14	TRBJ2-1	TRBD2	-
CASSPSGRINGELFF	TGTGCCAGCAGTCCCTCCGGCCGCATAAACGGGGAGCTGTTTTTT	TRBV12-3/TRBV12-4	15	TRBJ2-2	-	few
CSAWTDPLSTNEKLFF	TGCAGTGCCTGGACGGATCCGCTCTCCACTAATGAAAAACTGTTTTTT	TRBV20-1	16	TRBJ1-4	-	-
CASSLPLAGLHQFF	TGTGCCAGCAGCCTACCCCTAGCGGGGCTCCACCAGTTCTTC	TRBV11-2	14	TRBJ2-1	TRBD2	few
CASSLGQALTGELFF	TGTGCCAGCAGTTTAGGGCAGGCTCTCACCGGGGAGCTGTTTTTT	TRBV12-3/TRBV12-4	15	TRBJ2-2	-	few
CASSYSTANEQFF	TGTGCCAGCAGTTACTCGACGGCCAATGAGCAGTTCTTC	TRBV6-2/TRBV6-3	13	TRBJ2-1	-	-